This entry lists 32 T cell receptor beta chains sequenced from one sample in a study of blood T cells in healthy people across ages. A second roughly 6 to 11 cycle PCR used barcoded and J-beta primers. TCRdb re-called the 5' RACE reads with MiXCR, one entry per CDR3 protein. The top ten hold 35% to 40% of the sample, which has around 690,000 distinct CDR3 sequences, 45% to 65% seen once. The specimen sequenced was blood. All receptors derive from a man aged 55-75 years in good health.

The chain employs TRBV20-1 and TRBJ2-1, with 8 positions matching TRBD2. V lost 5 bases and J lost 2; bases outside the gene matches: 8. The length of the CDR3 is 15 residues. Germline V gene sequence: CDR1 DFQATT, CDR2 SNEGSKA (reference sequence). The CDR3 reads CSAPAGGATYNEQFF. The CDR3 DNA follows: TGCAGTGCTCCAGCCGGGGGGGCTACCTACAATGAGCAGTTCTTC.

This clonotype was seen a few times. The chain links TRBV5-1 to TRBJ2-1, with a tentative D call TRBD1 (5 bases). CDR3 length equals 13 residues. CDR1 and CDR2 (germline): SGHRS, YFSETQ. V lost 7 bases and J 3 bases, leaving 11 bases between the germline ends. The CDR3 nucleotides are TGCGCCAGCTGGTACGACAGCTACAATGAGCAGTTCTTC. Its protein product is CASWYDSYNEQFF.

The chain recombines TRBV11-2 with TRBJ2-2; perhaps TRBD1 as D (6 bases). Trimming removed 10 bases at V and 4 bases at J, with 19 bases between. The length of the CDR3 is 15 residues. Germline-derived CDR1 and CDR2 are SGHAT and FQNNGV. The CDR3 reads CATRLWGRGTGELFF. The CDR3 region has the DNA TGTGCCACCCGCTTATGGGGGCGCGGCACCGGGGAGCTGTTTTTT.

This clonotype has more than one count but fewer than ten. The chain employs TRBV5-1 and TRBJ2-5, with D perhaps given as TRBD1 or TRBD2 (5 bases each). CDR3 length equals 14 residues. Germline assignment: CDR1 SGHRS and CDR2 YFSETQ. Trimming cost V 4 bases and J 1 base, with 11 bases left between them. CDR3 region: CASSTADTQETQYF. The CDR3 DNA is TGCGCCAGCAGCACAGCGGACACCCAAGAGACCCAGTACTTC.

This clonotype occurred many times. The V and J genes are TRBV12-3 or TRBV12-4 and TRBJ2-7; tentatively, D is TRBD1 (6 bases). CDR3 size: 15 residues. V lost 5 bases and J 2 bases, leaving 16 bases between the germline ends. CDR3 DNA sequence: TGTGCCAGCAGTCGAGGACAGACTGGGACCTACGAGCAGTACTTC. Its translation is CASSRGQTGTYEQYF.

The chain uses TRBV4-2 and TRBJ2-7; D is ambiguous. The closer fit of TRBJ2-5 to the DNA end suggests the J call may be wrong. Germline V gene sequence: CDR1 LGHNA, CDR2 YNFKEQ. There are 14 residues in the CDR3. The CDR3, as DNA: TGTGCCAGCAGCCTCCCGGACCACCAAGAGACCCAGTACTTC. Its protein product is CASSLPDHQETQYF.

The rearrangement links TRBV20-1 to TRBJ2-4; D may be TRBD1 (6 bases). The J call may be incorrect, as the DNA end agrees better with TRBJ2-7. This CDR3 is 14 amino acids long. Germline loops: CDR1 DFQATT, CDR2 SNEGSKA (reference sequence). The CDR3 DNA is TGCAGTGCTAATCGACAGGTCTCCGCATACGAGCAGTACTTC. Amino acid sequence: CSANRQVSAYEQYF.

CDR3 DNA sequence: TGTGCCAGCAGGTCCGGGACAGGGTCTTACGAGCAGTACTTC. The encoded protein is CASRSGTGSYEQYF. The chain uses TRBV7-9 and TRBJ2-4, with 9 nucleotides matching TRBD1. The J call could be wrong; TRBJ2-7 is a better fit for the DNA end. Germline loops: CDR1 SEHNR, CDR2 FQNEAQ (reference sequence). The CDR3 spans 14 residues.

V usage is TRBV20-1 and J usage is TRBJ2-5; D remains ambiguous. The CDR3 totals 14 residues. Trimming took 3 bases from V and 2 from J, leaving 13 bases between them. Germline V gives CDR1 DFQATT, CDR2 SNEGSKA (reference sequence). The CDR3, as DNA: TGCAGTGCTAGTATAAGGCAGCATCAAGAGACCCAGTACTTC. Amino acids: CSASIRQHQETQYF.

The chain couples TRBV7-9 to TRBJ2-2; the match to TRBD2 covers 10 bases. The junction had 1 base not matched to a gene; V was cut back by 2 bases and J by 4 bases. The length of the CDR3 is 15 residues. From germline, CDR1 is SEHNR and CDR2 FQNEAQ (reference sequence). The CDR3 loop is CASSLRLAGTGELFF. The CDR3 nucleotides are TGTGCCAGCAGCTTACGACTAGCGGGCACCGGGGAGCTGTTTTTT.

The rearrangement uses TRBV12-3 or TRBV12-4 and TRBJ1-5; perhaps TRBD1 as D (5 bases). The CDR3 spans 14 residues. Trimming removed 2 bases at V and 5 bases at J, with 10 bases between. The CDR3 DNA reads as TGTGCCAGCAGTTTACAGGGTAGTCATCAGCCCCAGCATTTT. Its translation is CASSLQGSHQPQHF.

V gene TRBV20-1 combines with J gene TRBJ1-2, with a weak D call TRBD1 (5 bases). The CDR3 is 14 residues long. V was shortened by 0 bases and J by 5 bases, with 13 bases between the two germline ends. Germline CDR1 reads DFQATT; CDR2 reads SNEGSKA (reference sequence). The CDR3 spells CSAREEKGTYGYTF. The CDR3 coding sequence is TGCAGTGCTAGAGAAGAGAAAGGGACTTATGGCTACACCTTC.

The chain employs TRBV7-2 and TRBJ2-1; D possibly corresponds to TRBD2 (6 bases). Germline CDR1 is SGHTA and CDR2 is FQGNSA. The CDR3 has 15 amino acids. Trimming shortened V by 7 bases and J by 0 bases, and 13 bases separated the two germline ends. The CDR3 nucleotides are TGTGCCAGCATCCCACGGGGACTCTCCTACAATGAGCAGTTCTTC. Amino acid sequence: CASIPRGLSYNEQFF.

V and J are TRBV3-1 and TRBJ2-5; D is possibly TRBD1 (6 bases). V shed 1 base and J shed 5 bases, with 17 bases lying between them. The CDR3 is 16 amino acids. Germline CDR1 and CDR2: LGHDT and YNNKEL (reference sequence). Here the CDR3 DNA reads TGTGCCAGCAGCCAAGCAGGCAGGGGTGTTCGGGAGACCCAGTACTTC. This gives the protein CASSQAGRGVRETQYF.

This clonotype has only a few counts. The rearrangement links TRBV27 to TRBJ2-1; perhaps TRBD1 as D (5 bases). CDR1 MNHEY and CDR2 SMNVEV come from the germline V gene (reference sequence). This CDR3 is built from 13 residues. Trimming took 3 bases from V and 4 from J, leaving 7 bases between them. CDR3 protein: CASSFTGYNEQFF. The DNA of the CDR3 is TGTGCCAGCAGTTTTACAGGATACAATGAGCAGTTCTTC.

This chain joins TRBV2 and TRBJ1-2, with TRBD1 matching over 8 bases. Unmatched junction bases numbered 2, after V lost 4 bases and J lost 4 bases. This CDR3 has 13 amino acids. CDR1 is SNHLY and CDR2 is FYNNEI in the germline V gene. CDR3 sequence: CASSVTGGYGYTF. Here the CDR3 DNA reads TGTGCCAGCAGTGTTACAGGGGGCTATGGCTACACCTTC.

This CDR3 reads CSGGGGTDTQYF. Here the CDR3 DNA reads TGCAGTGGCGGGGGGGGCACAGATACGCAGTATTTT. The rearrangement uses TRBV20-1 and TRBJ2-3; 9 nucleotides line up with TRBD2. There are 12 residues in the CDR3. J was trimmed by 1 base and V by 7 bases; bases with no gene match: 0. CDR1 and CDR2 from the germline V gene are DFQATT and SNEGSKA (reference sequence).

This clonotype has a handful of counts. The rearrangement links TRBV4-1 to TRBJ2-2; D may correspond to TRBD1 or TRBD2 (7 bases each). This CDR3 spans 17 amino acids. CDR1 is MGHRA and CDR2 is YSYEKL in the germline V gene. V gave up 3 bases and J gave up 4 bases, with 18 bases separating them. The CDR3 coding sequence is TGCGCCAGCAGCCACCCGACAGGGAGGGATGGCACCGGGGAGCTGTTTTTT. It encodes CASSHPTGRDGTGELFF.

CDR3 in amino acids: CATSRGLTSGGQGNEQFF. CDR3 nucleotides: TGTGCCACCAGCAGAGGATTGACTAGCGGGGGCCAGGGGAATGAGCAGTTCTTC. J is TRBJ2-1 and V is TRBV15, with 12 bases aligning to TRBD2. The J segment lost 7 bases and the V segment lost 1 base, leaving 11 bases of the junction unmatched. This CDR3 contains 18 residues. CDR1 and CDR2 from the germline V gene are LNHNV and YYDKDF (reference sequence).

The V and J genes are TRBV20-1 and TRBJ2-3, with 8 bases aligning to TRBD2. With 0 bases clipped from V and 7 bases from J, the junction kept 6 bases outside the gene matches. Per germline, CDR1 DFQATT and CDR2 SNEGSKA (reference sequence). The CDR3 is 14 residues long. As DNA, the CDR3 is TGCAGTGCTAGAGATGGGACTAGGCGATATACGCAGTATTTT. Translation: CSARDGTRRYTQYF.

The chain uses TRBV29-1 and TRBJ1-1; no clear D. The V end was cut by 4 bases, the J end by 6 bases, with 9 bases between. Germline loops: CDR1 SQVTM, CDR2 ANQGSEA. This CDR3 contains 11 residues. CDR3 residues: CSVGTASEAFF. CDR3 bases: TGCAGCGTTGGAACAGCTTCTGAAGCTTTCTTT.

The chain couples TRBV7-9 to TRBJ2-7; D tentatively fits TRBD1 or TRBD2 (5 bases each). The ends were cut back, 5 bases at V and 7 bases at J, with 15 bases in the middle. CDR3 size: 13 residues. Germline values: CDR1 SEHNR, CDR2 FQNEAQ (reference sequence). Here the CDR3 DNA reads TGTGCCAGCAGCCGGGACGGTCCTCGGGAGCAGTACTTC. This encodes CASSRDGPREQYF.

V is TRBV18 and J is TRBJ2-5; D call uncertain. Germline CDR1 is KGHSH and CDR2 is LQKENI. The CDR3 contains 14 residues. Trimming took off 3 bases at V and 1 base at J, with 9 bases between the two ends. The CDR3 region has the DNA TGTGCCAGCTCACCCGGATGGCTCCAAGAGACCCAGTACTTC. Residues: CASSPGWLQETQYF.

This clonotype was seen repeatedly, ten times or more. The genes are TRBV20-1 and TRBJ2-4; weak D call: TRBD2 (6 bases). With 3 bases removed from V and 4 bases from J, the gap between germline ends came to 13 bases. The CDR3 has 14 amino acids. CDR1 is DFQATT and CDR2 is SNEGSKA in the germline V gene (reference sequence). The DNA of the CDR3 is TGCAGTGCTAGCGGGAGTGCCCATAAAAACATTCAGTACTTC. As protein: CSASGSAHKNIQYF.

The chain couples TRBV6-5 to TRBJ2-1; D is unresolved. V shed 0 bases and J shed 8 bases, with 11 bases lying between them. Germline CDR1 is MNHEY and CDR2 is SVGAGI. The CDR3 runs to 14 residues. CDR3 sequence: CASSYSNRNDEQFF. In DNA, the CDR3 is TGTGCCAGCAGTTACTCGAATAGGAACGATGAGCAGTTCTTC.

The rearrangement joins TRBV13 to TRBJ2-3, with no clear D. The CDR3 runs to 16 residues. Germline CDR1 PRHDT, CDR2 FYEKMQ (reference sequence). The V end was cut by 6 bases, the J end by 6 bases, with 22 bases between. The DNA for the CDR3 is TGTGCCAGCAGTCATTCAGGTGTCGACCGAGGTGATACGCAGTATTTT. Its translation is CASSHSGVDRGDTQYF.

The chain is built from TRBV20-1 and TRBJ1-1; 9 nucleotides line up with TRBD1. With 0 bases clipped from V and 1 base from J, the junction kept 12 bases outside the gene matches. In germline, CDR1 is DFQATT, CDR2 SNEGSKA (reference sequence). This CDR3 has 18 amino acids. The CDR3 region has the DNA TGCAGTGCTAGAGATTGGCGCCGGACAGGGGAAGGGAACACTGAAGCTTTCTTT. It translates to CSARDWRRTGEGNTEAFF.

This clonotype was seen more than once but under ten times. V usage is TRBV29-1 and J usage is TRBJ2-5, with 11 positions matching TRBD2. V dropped 6 bases and J dropped 4; count of bases not matched to a gene: 4. Germline V gene sequence: CDR1 SQVTM, CDR2 ANQGSEA. The CDR3 covers 13 residues. CDR3 sequence (DNA): TGCAGCGTAATGACTAGCGGGGCAGAGACCCAGTACTTC. Its protein is CSVMTSGAETQYF.

The CDR3 sequence: CASSTGQGLTDTQYF. CDR3 DNA: TGTGCCAGCAGTACCGGACAGGGTTTAACAGATACGCAGTATTTT. This chain uses TRBV2 with TRBJ2-3; 8 bases align to TRBD1. Germline V gene sequence: CDR1 SNHLY, CDR2 FYNNEI. V lost 5 bases and J lost 3; bases outside the gene matches: 7. This CDR3 has 15 amino acids.

The V and J genes are TRBV4-1 and TRBJ2-3; 9 nucleotides line up with TRBD1. The germline CDR1 and CDR2 sequences are MGHRA and YSYEKL. The J segment lost 4 bases and the V segment lost 4 bases, leaving 3 bases of the junction unmatched. The length of the CDR3 is 14 residues. This chain's CDR3 is CASSLDRGADTQYF. The CDR3 DNA follows: TGCGCCAGCAGCCTAGACAGGGGGGCAGATACGCAGTATTTT.

This clonotype was picked up one time. This sequence joins TRBV5-1 and TRBJ2-7, with D possibly being TRBD1 or TRBD2 (5 bases each). Trimming removed 3 bases from V and 3 bases from J, with 13 bases in between. The V gene's germline CDR1 is SGHRS and CDR2 YFSETQ. The CDR3 covers 14 residues. In nucleotides, the CDR3 is TGCGCCAGCAGCTCCGGGGCCGCAATCTACGAGCAGTACTTC. This sequence encodes CASSSGAAIYEQYF.

This clonotype was found a few times. The chain has TRBV7-2 and TRBJ2-5; 9 bases fit TRBD1. Germline values: CDR1 SGHTA, CDR2 FQGNSA. The CDR3 is 16 residues long. The J segment lost 5 bases and the V segment lost 5 bases, leaving 12 bases of the junction unmatched. CDR3 coding DNA: TGTGCCAGCAGCCTCAGGACAGGGGAGGGTGGGGAGACCCAGTACTTC. It yields the protein CASSLRTGEGGETQYF.